Sequencing of this T cell receptor beta chain was carried out in a study of cytomegalovirus exposure and HLA in healthy donors. Study-level background: There were about 85 million unique TCRs (from HLA-typed donors) in an early data release. Findings of the study overall: Analysis was performed later, and it showed HLA-associated TCR beta chains to be more clonally expanded than equally common others.

This PCR relied on a set of 60 Vbeta primers and 13 Jbeta primers. Some clones are missing from TCRdb's copy, which holds only in-frame ones; the method was immunoSEQ multiplex PCR. The sample includes about 220,000 clones, around 76% of them seen just once. Details on this clone: Its specificity is unknown.

The CDR3 is 17 amino acids. With V trimmed by 1 base and J by 6 bases, 6 bases remained unmatched. Germline V gives CDR1 LGHNT, CDR2 FRNRAP. Healthy bone marrow donors supplied every sample. The clonotype originates from a man aged 18 to 29 in good health and CMV-seronegative. V is TRBV12-5 and J is TRBJ2-1, with 13 bases fitting TRBD2. The material sequenced was PBMCs. The CDR3 bases are TGTGCTAGTGGTTTGGAGACTAGCGGGAGGTCGGTCAATGAGCAGTTCTTC. Its protein is CASGLETSGRSVNEQFF.